This T cell receptor beta chain came from a study of blood T cells in healthy people across ages. Study-wide context: In model experiments, template switching was able to capture about one barcoded beta molecule for every two T cells that were present.

Study-level results: Long-lived donors had more naive CD4+ cells and higher diversity than aged donors. Diversity of TCR beta per million T cells declined in a roughly linear way with age.

A second PCR of roughly 7 to 11 cycles used a sample-barcoded 5' primer and a J-beta primer mix. A single record per CDR3 protein comes from TCRdb applying MiXCR to the 5' RACE reads. The data contain approximately 320,000 distinct CDR3 sequences, around 30% of them seen just once; the ten biggest clones take up around 30%. This clonotype was seen many times. Its antigen is unknown. The J segment lost 1 base and the V segment lost 5 bases, leaving 7 bases of the junction unmatched. The length of the CDR3 is 16 residues. The germline CDR1 and CDR2 sequences are MDHEN and SYDVKM. What was sequenced was blood. The chain is built from TRBV28 and TRBJ2-7; 11 nucleotides line up with TRBD2. The sequence was obtained from a woman in her sixties or seventies in good health. In DNA, the CDR3 is TGTGCCAGCAGTGCCGCCGGGACTAGCGGATCCTACGAGCAGTACTTC. It encodes CASSAAGTSGSYEQYF.